This entry lists 24 T cell receptor beta chains sequenced from one sample in a study of CD4+ T cells in melanoma. Using immunoSEQ multiplex PCR, the repertoire was profiled, and TCRdb retains in-frame clones only, with some absent. The sample carries about 50,000 clones, about 88% recorded once. Sequenced material: peripheral blood. All receptors derive from a human donor with melanoma.

The chain couples TRBV4-2 to TRBJ1-3; D not certain. This CDR3 has 14 amino acids. V lost 5 bases and J 1 base, leaving 9 bases between the germline ends. Germline V gene sequence: CDR1 LGHNA, CDR2 YNFKEQ. The CDR3 DNA reads as TGTGCCAGCAGCTGGGGAAAGTCTGGAAACACCATATATTTT. Translated, it gives CASSWGKSGNTIYF.

In this sample, this clone turned up a few times. The J gene is TRBJ2-3, the V gene TRBV19, with 11 nucleotides matching TRBD2. J gave up 4 bases and V 5 bases, and 2 bases lay outside the gene matches. The CDR3 extends over 14 amino acids. Germline CDR1 is LNHDA and CDR2 is SQIVND (reference sequence). The CDR3 DNA reads TGTGCCAGTAGTCAGACTAGCGGGGCAGATACGCAGTATTTT. Its translation: CASSQTSGADTQYF.

The chain employs TRBV9 and TRBJ2-2; 7 bases are shared with TRBD2. CDR1 is SGDLS and CDR2 is YYNGEE in the germline V gene. The CDR3 length is 17 residues. The ends lost 3 bases at V and 5 bases at J; junction bases unmatched: 13. The CDR3 reads CASSAPLGGEITGELFF. The CDR3 nucleotides read TGTGCCAGCAGCGCCCCTTTGGGGGGGGAAATTACCGGGGAGCTGTTTTTT.

The rearrangement uses TRBV7-8 and TRBJ1-1, with TRBD1 as a possible D gene (5 bases). With 4 bases removed from V and 4 bases from J, the gap between germline ends came to 13 bases. The CDR3 consists of 14 residues. Germline loops: CDR1 SGHVS, CDR2 FQNEAQ. CDR3 sequence reads: CASSSWGAGTEAFF. The CDR3 bases are TGTGCCAGCAGCTCTTGGGGCGCGGGCACTGAAGCTTTCTTT.

As for this clone: This CDR3 is also generated by other DNA sequences in the sample. This chain connects TRBV9 to TRBJ2-7; D not resolved. Trimming cost V 0 bases and J 1 base, with 5 bases left between them. CDR3 size: 13 residues. Germline assignment: CDR1 SGDLS and CDR2 YYNGEE. CDR3 loop: CASSVEGSYEQYF. The CDR3 DNA sequence: TGTGCCAGCAGCGTAGAGGGTTCCTACGAGCAGTACTTC. The whole variable domain, remainder taken from reference TRBV9 and TRBJ2-7, is DSGVTQTPKHLITATGQRVTLRCSPRSGDLSVYWYQQSLDQGLQFLIQYYNGEERAKGNILERFSAQQFPDLHSELNLSSLELGDSALYFCASSVEGSYEQYFGPGTRLTVT.

This rearrangement joins TRBV9 to TRBJ1-2; 9 nucleotides agree with TRBD1. CDR1 and CDR2 from the germline V gene are SGDLS and YYNGEE. Trimming took 1 base from V and 7 from J; bases not matched to a gene: 8. The CDR3 totals 15 residues. CDR3 protein: CASSVWDRAISGYTF. DNA of the CDR3: TGTGCCAGCAGCGTATGGGACAGGGCGATTAGTGGCTACACCTTC.

The rearrangement uses TRBV6-6 and TRBJ1-6; D gene uncertain. The V gene lost 2 bases and the J gene lost 7 bases, with 6 bases spanning the gap. Germline CDR1 reads MNHNY; CDR2 reads SVGAGI (reference sequence). This CDR3 region has 13 residues. The CDR3 nucleotides are TGTGCCAGCAGTTACCTCGACAATTCACCCCTCCACTTT. As protein: CASSYLDNSPLHF.

The chain has TRBV11-3 and TRBJ1-1; 9 bases are shared with TRBD1. The length of the CDR3 is 14 residues. The germline CDR1 and CDR2 sequences are SGHNT and YENEEA. J gave up 5 bases and V 2 bases, and 3 bases lay outside the gene matches. The CDR3 spells CASSLTGGITEAFF. The CDR3 DNA follows: TGTGCCAGCAGCTTAACAGGGGGCATTACTGAAGCTTTCTTT. Filled out from reference TRBV11-3 and TRBJ1-1, the complete variable domain reads EAGVVQSPRYKIIEKKQPVAFWCNPISGHNTLYWYLQNLGQGPELLIRYENEEAVDDSQLPKDRFSAERLKGVDSTLKIQPAELGDSAVYLCASSLTGGITEAFFGQGTRLTVV.

This chain connects TRBV9 to TRBJ1-1; 8 nucleotides align to TRBD1. CDR1 and CDR2 (germline): SGDLS, YYNGEE. The CDR3 spans 15 residues. The V gene end was trimmed by 3 bases and the J gene end by 1 base; junction bases not matched to a gene: 5. The CDR3 reads CASSAAGTGNTEAFF. The CDR3 nucleotides are TGTGCCAGCAGCGCGGCCGGGACAGGGAACACTGAAGCTTTCTTT.

The chain joins TRBV29-1 to TRBJ1-2, with D possibly being TRBD1 (5 bases). The CDR3 length is 13 residues. Germline V gives CDR1 SQVTM, CDR2 ANQGSEA. Trimming cost V 3 bases and J 1 base, with 9 bases left between them. The CDR3 DNA follows: TGCAGCGTTGATTTTGACAGTAACTATGGCTACACCTTC. Its protein product is CSVDFDSNYGYTF.

The rearrangement uses TRBV19 and TRBJ1-1; D is unclear. Germline V gene data show CDR1 as LNHDA and CDR2 as SQIVND (reference sequence). This CDR3 contains 12 residues. V lost 5 bases and J 4 bases, leaving 8 bases between the germline ends. The CDR3 region is CASSLKSTEAFF. The DNA of the CDR3 is TGTGCCAGTAGTTTAAAATCCACTGAAGCTTTCTTT.

The chain has TRBV18 and TRBJ2-7; D unclear. The CDR3 length is 15 residues. Trimming removed 3 bases at V and 3 bases at J, with 15 bases between. The germline gives CDR1 KGHSH, CDR2 LQKENI. CDR3 region: CASSPLRADLYEQYF. The DNA of the CDR3 is TGTGCCAGCTCACCCTTAAGGGCCGACCTCTACGAGCAGTACTTC.

This clone has only one observation. The chain recombines TRBV6-1 with TRBJ2-7, with TRBD1 as a possible D gene (6 bases). The length of the CDR3 is 15 residues. Germline-derived CDR1 and CDR2 are MNHNS and SASEGT. The V end was cut by 1 base, the J end by 4 bases, with 14 bases between. CDR3 loop: CASSEGTVVAYEQYF. The CDR3 DNA follows: TGTGCCAGCAGTGAAGGGACAGTGGTTGCTTACGAGCAGTACTTC.

The rearrangement links TRBV2 to TRBJ2-7, with D perhaps assigned TRBD1 or TRBD2 (5 bases each). The CDR3 is 14 residues long. CDR1 and CDR2 from the germline V gene are SNHLY and FYNNEI. V lost 10 bases and J 0 bases, leaving 16 bases between the germline ends. CDR3 loop: CATKDTEVSYEQYF. Written as DNA, the CDR3 is TGTGCCACCAAGGACACGGAGGTCTCCTACGAGCAGTACTTC.

The V and J genes are TRBV7-6 and TRBJ1-1; no firm D call. The CDR3 is 14 amino acids. V lost 0 bases and J lost 2, with 7 bases in between. Germline CDR1 is SGHVS and CDR2 is FNYEAQ. The CDR3 nucleotides are TGTGCCAGCAGCTTAGCGGGCACTAACACTGAAGCTTTCTTT. Amino acid sequence: CASSLAGTNTEAFF. The full variable domain, completed using reference TRBV7-6 and TRBJ1-1, is GAGVSQSPRYKVTKRGQDVALRCDPISGHVSLYWYRQALGQGPEFLTYFNYEAQQDKSGLPNDRFSAERPEGSISTLTIQRTEQRDSAMYRCASSLAGTNTEAFFGQGTRLTVV.

The gene calls are TRBV4-3 and TRBJ1-1, with 7 bases lining up with TRBD1. In germline, CDR1 is LGHNA, CDR2 YSLEER. With 0 bases clipped from V and 3 bases from J, the junction kept 7 bases outside the gene matches. This CDR3 has 16 residues. For the CDR3, the DNA is TGCGCCAGCAGCCAAGAGATAAGGGGGCGGTACACTGAAGCTTTCTTT. It yields the protein CASSQEIRGRYTEAFF.

This chain uses TRBV30 with TRBJ1-1, with TRBD1 matching 8 bases. This CDR3 has 15 amino acids. Per the germline V gene, CDR1 is GTSNPN and CDR2 is SVGIG (reference sequence). V trimming: 6 bases; J trimming: 7 bases; junction bases outside the gene matches: 16. CDR3 coding DNA: TGTGCCTGCCCTGGGGCAGGGGGCGTTTGGGTTGAAGCTTTCTTT. This encodes CACPGAGGVWVEAFF.

This clone is a singleton in its sample. The V gene is TRBV7-9, the J gene TRBJ1-1; D unresolved. Germline V CDR1 and CDR2: SEHNR, FQNEAQ (reference sequence). The CDR3 sequence is 12 residues long. Trimming removed 5 bases from V and 6 bases from J, with 10 bases in between. The CDR3 DNA follows: TGTGCCAGCAGCCCTAAGGAATCTGAAGCTTTCTTT. Its translation: CASSPKESEAFF.

This sequence joins TRBV2 and TRBJ1-6; no definite D call. CDR1 and CDR2 (germline): SNHLY, FYNNEI. The CDR3 spans 14 residues. Trimming pared 11 bases from V and 10 bases from J, leaving 21 bases between. The chain's CDR3 is CARGGSGIKSPLHF. In nucleotides, the CDR3 is TGTGCCCGGGGAGGATCGGGAATTAAATCACCCCTCCACTTT. The full variable domain, completed using reference TRBV2 and TRBJ1-6, is EPEVTQTPSHQVTQMGQEVILRCVPISNHLYFYWYRQILGQKVEFLVSFYNNEISEKSEIFDDQFSVERPDGSNFTLKIRSTKLEDSAMYFCARGGSGIKSPLHFGNGTRLTVT.

This chain links TRBV5-1 with TRBJ2-7; TRBD2 agrees at 9 bases. The germline CDR1 and CDR2 sequences are SGHRS and YFSETQ. The CDR3 sequence is 20 residues long. The V segment lost 1 base and the J segment 0 bases; nucleotides outside the gene matches: 17. The CDR3 protein is CASSLWGWRVAGASSYEQYF. CDR3 nucleotide sequence: TGCGCCAGCAGCTTGTGGGGGTGGCGAGTAGCGGGGGCGAGCTCCTACGAGCAGTACTTC.

The chain is built from TRBV15 and TRBJ2-7; D call uncertain. Per germline, CDR1 LNHNV and CDR2 YYDKDF (reference sequence). CDR3 length equals 12 residues. Between the trimmed V and J ends, which lost 0 bases and 5 bases, there was a span of 5 bases. The CDR3 sequence is CATSRDTHEQYF. CDR3 nucleotides: TGTGCCACCAGCAGAGATACCCACGAGCAGTACTTC.

The rearrangement joins TRBV6-1 to TRBJ1-1; no clear D. The CDR3 covers 13 residues. CDR1 MNHNS and CDR2 SASEGT come from the germline V gene. V shed 7 bases and J shed 5 bases, with 14 bases lying between them. In DNA form, the CDR3 reads TGTGCCAGCATAACCGGCGGGGTAACTGAAGCTTTCTTT. As protein: CASITGGVTEAFF.

This chain connects TRBV7-9 to TRBJ2-5; D not certain. The V end was cut by 5 bases, the J end by 3 bases, with 4 bases between. Germline V gene sequence: CDR1 SEHNR, CDR2 FQNEAQ (reference sequence). CDR3 length: 11 residues. For the CDR3, the DNA is TGTGCCAGCAGCATAGAAGAGACCCAGTACTTC. Amino acids: CASSIEETQYF. The variable domain in full, completed from reference TRBV7-9 and TRBJ2-5, reads DTGVSQNPRHKITKRGQNVTFRCDPISEHNRLYWYRQTLGQGPEFLTYFQNEAQLEKSRLLSDRFSAERPKGSFSTLEIQRTEQGDSAMYLCASSIEETQYFGPGTRLLVL.

This chain uses TRBV4-3 with TRBJ1-5; D remains unclear. The V end was cut by 0 bases, the J end by 0 bases, with 3 bases between. The CDR3 covers 14 residues. The germline gives CDR1 LGHNA, CDR2 YSLEER. CDR3 sequence: CASSQEVSNQPQHF. DNA for the CDR3: TGCGCCAGCAGCCAAGAGGTTAGCAATCAGCCCCAGCATTTT.